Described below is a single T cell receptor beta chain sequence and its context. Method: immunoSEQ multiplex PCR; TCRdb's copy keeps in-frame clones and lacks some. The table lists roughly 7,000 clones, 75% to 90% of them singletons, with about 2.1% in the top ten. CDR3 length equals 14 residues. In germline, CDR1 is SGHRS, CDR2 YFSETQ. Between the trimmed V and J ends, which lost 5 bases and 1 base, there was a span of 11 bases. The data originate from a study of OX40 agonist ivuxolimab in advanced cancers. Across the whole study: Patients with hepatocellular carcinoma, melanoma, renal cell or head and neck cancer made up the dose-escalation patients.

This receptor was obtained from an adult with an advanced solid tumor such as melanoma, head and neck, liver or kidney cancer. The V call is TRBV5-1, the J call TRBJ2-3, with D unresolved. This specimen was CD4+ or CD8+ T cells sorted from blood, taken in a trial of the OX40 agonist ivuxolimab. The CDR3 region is CASSYGTGTDTQYF. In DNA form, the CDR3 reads TGCGCCAGCAGTTACGGAACGGGCACAGATACGCAGTATTTT.